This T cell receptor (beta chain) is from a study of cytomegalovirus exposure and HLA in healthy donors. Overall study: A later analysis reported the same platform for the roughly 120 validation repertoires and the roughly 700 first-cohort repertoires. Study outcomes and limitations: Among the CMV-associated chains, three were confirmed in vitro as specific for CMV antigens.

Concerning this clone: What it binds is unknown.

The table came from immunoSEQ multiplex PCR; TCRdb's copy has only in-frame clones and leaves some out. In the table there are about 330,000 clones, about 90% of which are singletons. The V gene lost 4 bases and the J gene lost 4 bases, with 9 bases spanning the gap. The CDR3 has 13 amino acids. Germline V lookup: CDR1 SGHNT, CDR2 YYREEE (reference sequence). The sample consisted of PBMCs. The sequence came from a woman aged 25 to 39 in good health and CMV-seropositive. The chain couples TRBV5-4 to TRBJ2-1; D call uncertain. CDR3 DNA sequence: TGTGCCAGCAGCCCGACACAGTACAATGAGCAGTTCTTC. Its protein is CASSPTQYNEQFF.